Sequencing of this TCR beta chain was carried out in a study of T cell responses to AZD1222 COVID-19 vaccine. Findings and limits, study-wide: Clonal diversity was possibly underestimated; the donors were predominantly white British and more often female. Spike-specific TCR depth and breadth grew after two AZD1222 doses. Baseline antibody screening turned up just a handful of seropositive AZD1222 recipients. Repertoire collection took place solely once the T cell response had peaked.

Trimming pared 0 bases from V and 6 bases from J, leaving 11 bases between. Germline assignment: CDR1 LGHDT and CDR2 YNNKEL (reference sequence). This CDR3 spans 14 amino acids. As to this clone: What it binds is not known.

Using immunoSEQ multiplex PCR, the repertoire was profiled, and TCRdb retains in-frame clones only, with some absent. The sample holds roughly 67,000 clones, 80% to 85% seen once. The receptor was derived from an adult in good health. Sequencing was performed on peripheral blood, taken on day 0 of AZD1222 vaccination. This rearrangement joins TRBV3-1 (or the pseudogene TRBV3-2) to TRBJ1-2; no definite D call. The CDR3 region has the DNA TGTGCCAGCAGCCAAGATATTGGGCTTAATGGCTACACCTTC. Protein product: CASSQDIGLNGYTF.